This TCR beta chain stems from a study of Ad26.COV2.S vaccination and SARS-CoV-2 variants. Study at large: The authors gave Ad26.COV2.S intramuscularly, either once or twice 56 days apart.

Whole-study results and caveats: Similar non-spike TCR breadth was observed in recipients of vaccine and of placebo.

Only in-frame clones appear in the TCRdb table, and some are missing; sequencing was by immunoSEQ multiplex PCR. The table shows some 340,000 clones, with around four fifths occurring only once. As for treatment: roughly 20 received Ad26.COV2.S at low or high dose, single or two shots; a few received placebo; per-sample allocation not given. Vaccine and placebo recipients were sampled on day 63 after the first injection. Cohort 1b enrolled adults aged 18-55 years in Boston. This clone was detected only once. Its matching antigen is unknown. The V and J ends lost 5 bases and 2 bases, in that order; junction bases with no gene match: 9. CDR3 length: 17 residues. From germline, CDR1 is SNHLY and CDR2 FYNNEI.

This TCR derives from a person aged 18 to 59 who received the Ad26.COV2.S COVID-19 vaccine or a placebo. V is TRBV2 and J is TRBJ2-3; 11 bases are a match to TRBD2. The sequencing used peripheral blood, collected in a trial of Ad26.COV2.S vaccine versus placebo. The chain's CDR3 is CASSQPTSGVLTDTQYF. CDR3 nucleotides: TGTGCCAGCAGTCAGCCGACTAGCGGGGTACTCACAGATACGCAGTATTTT.